A single sample gave rise to the 22 T cell receptor beta chains below, sequenced in a study of T cells expressing NK-cell markers. TCRdb reprocessed the 5' RACE reads, keeping one entry per CDR3 protein, no DNA. This sample's clone table lists roughly 350,000 distinct CDR3 sequences. Sequencing was performed on blood T cells: a sorted CD56 or NKG2C T cell subset, CD4+ or CD8+ T cells, or bulk PBMC T cells (not recorded which). These receptors originate from a man aged 18 to 69 in good health.

V gene TRBV20-1 combines with J gene TRBJ1-4. The germline V gene has CDR1 DFQATT and CDR2 SNEGSKA (reference sequence). This CDR3 is built from 13 residues. The CDR3 region is CSARHATNEKLFF.

The CDR3 reads CASRNRREAKNIQYF. The chain uses TRBV28 and TRBJ2-4; TCRdb's D call, TRBD1, is unchecked because there is no DNA. The CDR3 has 15 residues. Germline values: CDR1 MDHEN, CDR2 SYDVKM.

This chain connects TRBV28 to TRBJ2-7; TCRdb designates TRBD1, a call that cannot be tested without DNA. The germline gives CDR1 MDHEN, CDR2 SYDVKM. The CDR3 is 13 amino acids. This chain's CDR3 is CASIRGRTYEQYF.

The chain carries TRBV18 and TRBJ1-6. This CDR3 has 15 amino acids. The V gene's germline CDR1 is KGHSH and CDR2 LQKENI. The CDR3 region is CASSPSWTDNSPLHF. The full variable domain, with the rest looked up from reference TRBV18 and TRBJ1-6, is NAGVMQNPRHLVRRRGQEARLRCSPMKGHSHVYWYRQLPEEGLKFMVYLQKENIIDESGMPKERFSAEFPKEGPSILRIQQVVRGDSAAYFCASSPSWTDNSPLHFGNGTRLTVT.

The gene calls are TRBV9 and TRBJ1-1; checking the TCRdb D call of TRBD1 is not possible without DNA. This CDR3 region has 16 residues. Germline CDR1 is SGDLS and CDR2 is YYNGEE. The CDR3 spells CASSVAHRHMNTEAFF. The full variable domain, rest sourced from reference TRBV9 and TRBJ1-1, is DSGVTQTPKHLITATGQRVTLRCSPRSGDLSVYWYQQSLDQGLQFLIQYYNGEERAKGNILERFSAQQFPDLHSELNLSSLELGDSALYFCASSVAHRHMNTEAFFGQGTRLTVV.

The J gene is TRBJ1-6, the V gene TRBV27; TCRdb's assignment of TRBD1 cannot be checked, as there is no DNA. The germline gives CDR1 MNHEY, CDR2 SMNVEV (reference sequence). This CDR3 contains 15 residues. The CDR3 is CASSRTGSRNSPLHF.

The chain couples TRBV2 to TRBJ2-2; the TCRdb D gene call, TRBD1, has no DNA to confirm it. The CDR3 has 15 amino acids. CDR1 and CDR2 from the germline V gene are SNHLY and FYNNEI. The CDR3: CASGPDRGTSGELFF.

CDR3 sequence: CASSSGQVKETQYF. The chain employs TRBV5-1 and TRBJ2-5; TCRdb designates TRBD1, a call that cannot be tested without DNA. The germline CDR1 and CDR2 sequences are SGHRS and YFSETQ. This CDR3 is built from 14 residues.

The chain combines TRBV9 with TRBJ1-4; the D call of TRBD1 rests on TCRdb alone, since no DNA is present to check it. Germline loops: CDR1 SGDLS, CDR2 YYNGEE. The CDR3 runs 17 residues. This chain's CDR3 is CASSADTGASTNEKLFF.

This chain connects TRBV4-2 to TRBJ1-2; there is no DNA to check the TCRdb D call of TRBD1. This CDR3 spans 14 amino acids. Germline assignment: CDR1 LGHNA and CDR2 YNFKEQ. CDR3 protein: CASSQDRSGHGYTF.

The chain employs TRBV7-7 and TRBJ2-1; the D call from TCRdb, TRBD1, cannot be confirmed without DNA. Germline V gives CDR1 SSHAT, CDR2 FNYEAQ (reference sequence). The length of the CDR3 is 13 residues. The CDR3 loop is CASARRGSNEQFF.

The genes are TRBV28 and TRBJ2-3; the TCRdb call, TRBD2, lacks DNA for checking. Germline V gene data show CDR1 as MDHEN and CDR2 as SYDVKM. The CDR3 extends over 14 amino acids. This chain's CDR3 is CASSLAGGGDTQYF.

The chain uses TRBV24-1 and TRBJ2-1; the TCRdb D gene call, TRBD1, has no DNA to confirm it. CDR1 KGHDR and CDR2 SFDVKD come from the germline V gene. The CDR3 contains 16 residues. CDR3 loop: CATASPGPSMWNEQFF.

The rearrangement uses TRBV11-2 and TRBJ2-7. The CDR3 sequence is 18 residues long. Germline V lookup: CDR1 SGHAT, CDR2 FQNNGV. The CDR3 protein is CASTGSRRRDDRVFEQYF.

The chain combines TRBV5-1 with TRBJ2-1; TCRdb designates TRBD1, a call that cannot be tested without DNA. This CDR3 spans 14 amino acids. Germline assignment: CDR1 SGHRS and CDR2 YFSETQ. CDR3 sequence reads: CRRRAPGPWDEQFF. Filled out from reference TRBV5-1 and TRBJ2-1, the complete variable domain reads KAGVTQTPRYLIKTRGQQVTLSCSPISGHRSVSWYQQTPGQGLQFLFEYFSETQRNKGNFPGRFSGRQFSNSRSEMNVSTLELGDSALYLCRRRAPGPWDEQFFGPGTRLTVL.

The chain employs TRBV28 and TRBJ1-2. CDR3 size: 14 residues. Germline assignment: CDR1 MDHEN and CDR2 SYDVKM. CDR3 sequence: CASLTGRAPYGYTF.

The chain joins TRBV18 to TRBJ2-1. This CDR3 region has 15 residues. The germline CDR1 and CDR2 sequences are KGHSH and LQKENI. CDR3 region: CASSPPGSLYNEQFF.

V is TRBV20-1 and J is TRBJ2-5; TCRdb outputs TRBD1, but without DNA this stays unchecked. CDR3 length: 14 residues. CDR1 and CDR2 (germline): DFQATT, SNEGSKA (reference sequence). The CDR3 loop reads CSAGVGGRRETQYF.

The rearrangement uses TRBV6-1 and TRBJ1-2. This CDR3 has 13 residues. The germline gives CDR1 MNHNS, CDR2 SASEGT. Here the CDR3 reads CASRTVLRALYTF.

The chain employs TRBV30 and TRBJ2-2; absent DNA, TCRdb's TRBD1 call cannot be checked. The CDR3 is 18 residues long. Germline assignment: CDR1 GTSNPN and CDR2 SVGIG (reference sequence). CDR3 amino acids: CAWSVLPLRGRKVGELFF.

The rearrangement links TRBV7-9 to TRBJ1-1. Germline lookup yields CDR1 SEHNR and CDR2 FQNEAQ (reference sequence). The CDR3 has 16 residues. CDR3 region: CASSLALLSSHTEAFF.

This chain joins TRBV2 and TRBJ1-5; the TCRdb D gene call, TRBD1, has no DNA to confirm it. Germline V gene data show CDR1 as SNHLY and CDR2 as FYNNEI. This CDR3 spans 14 amino acids. The CDR3 is CASTRPNSNQPQHF.